What follows are 22 T cell receptor beta chains derived from one specimen sequenced in a study of control samples from healthy donors and cancer patients. Clones were sequenced by immunoSEQ multiplex PCR, and TCRdb holds only the in-frame ones, with some missing. The sample contains approximately 150,000 clones, about 90% of which appear only once. Sequenced sample: blood. These TCRs come from a man between 18 and 35 years old in good health.

V gene TRBV9 combines with J gene TRBJ2-7; 7 nucleotides line up with TRBD1. Germline CDR1 reads SGDLS; CDR2 reads YYNGEE. The junction had 9 bases not matched to a gene; V was cut back by 7 bases and J by 2 bases. This CDR3 spans 14 amino acids. The CDR3 DNA reads TGTGCCAGCGGAGCCGGGACAGAGGCCTACGAGCAGTACTTC. This encodes CASGAGTEAYEQYF.

A single count supports this clone. The chain links TRBV5-1 to TRBJ1-3, with D possibly TRBD1 on 5 matching bases. This CDR3 region has 16 residues. V was cut by 2 bases and J by 1 base, with 13 bases left in between. Germline loops: CDR1 SGHRS, CDR2 YFSETQ. CDR3 amino acids: CASSFSIGGSGNTIYF. CDR3 DNA sequence: TGCGCCAGCAGCTTCTCTATTGGGGGGTCTGGAAACACCATATATTTT.

The chain recombines TRBV7-9 with TRBJ2-3, with D possibly being TRBD1 (6 bases). The V and J ends lost 2 bases and 1 base respectively, with 10 bases between them. The germline gives CDR1 SEHNR, CDR2 FQNEAQ (reference sequence). The CDR3 covers 15 residues. CDR3 region: CASSLRDTRTDTQYF. The CDR3 DNA follows: TGTGCCAGCAGCTTAAGGGACACCCGCACAGATACGCAGTATTTT.

The chain combines TRBV2 with TRBJ2-5; a weak D match, TRBD1 (5 bases). Germline lookup yields CDR1 SNHLY and CDR2 FYNNEI. The CDR3 contains 11 residues. Trimming stripped 7 bases from V and 3 bases from J, with 6 bases between. The CDR3 region is CASIQEETQYF. CDR3 nucleotides: TGTGCCAGCATACAGGAAGAGACCCAGTACTTC.

V usage is TRBV19 and J usage is TRBJ2-5; TRBD1 matches 8 bases. Unmatched junction bases numbered 4, after V lost 6 bases and J lost 4 bases. The V gene's germline CDR1 is LNHDA and CDR2 SQIVND (reference sequence). The CDR3 consists of 13 residues. The CDR3 spells CASSEDRGETQYF. CDR3 DNA sequence: TGTGCCAGTAGCGAAGACAGGGGAGAGACCCAGTACTTC.

The V and J genes are TRBV4-1 and TRBJ1-6; a weak D match, TRBD1 (6 bases). There are 16 residues in the CDR3. The V gene's germline CDR1 is MGHRA and CDR2 YSYEKL. V lost 4 bases to trimming and J lost 7 bases, with 17 bases between them. The CDR3 region is CASSLGGGAGNSPLHF. CDR3 bases: TGCGCCAGCAGCCTCGGAGGGGGGGCCGGCAATTCACCCCTCCACTTT.

This clone occurred once. The chain links TRBV28 to TRBJ2-7, with 7 bases lining up with TRBD1. The CDR3 has 15 residues. The V segment lost 6 bases and the J segment 3 bases; nucleotides outside the gene matches: 11. Germline lookup yields CDR1 MDHEN and CDR2 SYDVKM. The CDR3 DNA follows: TGTGCCAGCAGCTTCCCCGGGACAGTTGGCTACGAGCAGTACTTC. Its translation: CASSFPGTVGYEQYF.

This chain links TRBV6-6 with TRBJ2-7; 9 nucleotides line up with TRBD1. V was pared by 6 bases and J by 6 bases, with 9 bases of the junction left unmatched. CDR3 length: 14 amino acids. Per the germline V gene, CDR1 is MNHNY and CDR2 is SVGAGI (reference sequence). DNA for the CDR3: TGTGCCAGCAGGAAGGACAGGGGAATTAGCGAGCAGTACTTC. This codes for CASRKDRGISEQYF.

The CDR3 nucleotides are TGCGCCAGCAGCCAAGGGGGAGGGGGCGAGATCCCTGAAGCTTTCTTT. This encodes CASSQGGGGEIPEAFF. This chain links TRBV4-3 with TRBJ1-1; 7 nucleotides line up with TRBD1. The V and J ends lost 1 base and 6 bases, in that order; junction bases with no gene match: 11. The germline V gene has CDR1 LGHNA and CDR2 YSLEER. This CDR3 is built from 16 residues.

This rearrangement joins TRBV7-2 to TRBJ1-2, with no clear D. This CDR3 has 13 amino acids. CDR1 is SGHTA and CDR2 is FQGNSA in the germline V gene. The V and J ends lost 3 bases and 2 bases respectively, with 7 bases between them. Written as DNA, the CDR3 is TGTGCCAGCAGCTTTGACGGAAACTATGGCTACACCTTC. This translates into CASSFDGNYGYTF. Drawing the rest from reference TRBV7-2 and TRBJ1-2, the complete variable domain is GAGVSQSPSNKVTEKGKDVELRCDPISGHTALYWYRQSLGQGLEFLIYFQGNSAPDKSGLPSDRFSAERTGGSVSTLTIQRTQQEDSAVYLCASSFDGNYGYTFGSGTRLTVV.

The chain links TRBV9 to TRBJ2-1; no clear D. Germline values: CDR1 SGDLS, CDR2 YYNGEE. This CDR3 region has 16 residues. V lost 0 bases and J 0 bases, leaving 10 bases between the germline ends. The CDR3, as DNA: TGTGCCAGCAGCGTAGCGGCCTTAAGCTCCTACAATGAGCAGTTCTTC. It codes for CASSVAALSSYNEQFF.

The table lists this clone with a few counts. The gene calls are TRBV30 and TRBJ2-7; 7 positions agree with TRBD2. J lost 3 bases, V lost 0 bases, and 8 bases had no gene match. This CDR3 has 15 residues. CDR1 and CDR2 (germline): GTSNPN, SVGIG (reference sequence). This CDR3 is CAWSVPAAGRYEQYF. The CDR3 DNA reads TGTGCCTGGAGTGTACCGGCAGCGGGGCGCTACGAGCAGTACTTC.

On this clone itself: Its ends do not fully match the called genes, so a read error is possible. The chain is built from TRBV11-2 and TRBJ2-1, with D maybe TRBD2 (5 bases). Germline V CDR1 and CDR2: SGHAT, FQNNGV. The CDR3 totals 15 residues. The CDR3 is CASSLGAGSFNEQFF. In DNA, the CDR3 is TGTGCCAGCAGCTTGGGAGCAGGATCCTTCAATGAGCAGTTCTTC.

V and J are TRBV9 and TRBJ2-5; 7 nucleotides agree with TRBD2. CDR1 is SGDLS, CDR2 YYNGEE, per germline. There are 15 residues in the CDR3. Trimming took 3 bases from V and 5 from J; bases not matched to a gene: 10. The CDR3 sequence is CASSAIAGDLETQYF. For the CDR3, the DNA is TGTGCCAGCAGCGCGATTGCGGGGGACTTGGAGACCCAGTACTTC.

A few counts support this clone. V and J are TRBV5-1 and TRBJ2-3, with 7 bases fitting TRBD1. The CDR3 consists of 17 residues. From germline, CDR1 is SGHRS and CDR2 YFSETQ. With 4 bases clipped from V and 0 bases from J, the junction kept 11 bases outside the gene matches. The DNA of the CDR3 is TGCGCCAGCAGCCCTGGTAGGACAGGACTTAGCACAGATACGCAGTATTTT. Its protein product is CASSPGRTGLSTDTQYF.

Only one count was recorded for this clone. The V gene is TRBV7-6, the J gene TRBJ1-1, with no clear D. The CDR3 covers 16 residues. V lost 1 base, J lost 0 bases, and 12 bases lay in between. Germline CDR1 SGHVS, CDR2 FNYEAQ. CDR3 in amino acids: CASSLERGGMNTEAFF. Written as DNA, the CDR3 is TGTGCCAGCAGCTTAGAACGGGGAGGCATGAACACTGAAGCTTTCTTT.

This clone appeared a single time. V usage is TRBV15 and J usage is TRBJ1-1, with D tentatively TRBD1 (6 bases). The CDR3 consists of 14 residues. Per germline, CDR1 LNHNV and CDR2 YYDKDF (reference sequence). With 0 bases removed from V and 6 bases from J, the gap between germline ends came to 11 bases. The CDR3 coding sequence is TGTGCCACCAGCAGAGACCCAGGGGTGGCTGAAGCTTTCTTT. Its protein is CATSRDPGVAEAFF.

This chain links TRBV6-1 with TRBJ2-5; either TRBD1 or TRBD2 may supply D (7 bases each). This CDR3 has 13 amino acids. Trimming took off 3 bases at V and 5 bases at J, with 10 bases between the two ends. Germline-derived CDR1 and CDR2 are MNHNS and SASEGT. This CDR3 is CASSDRGGETQYF. The CDR3 DNA follows: TGTGCCAGCAGTGACAGGGGGGGGGAGACCCAGTACTTC.

The sample holds a few counts of this clone. The chain carries TRBV5-4 and TRBJ2-3; 8 bases agree with TRBD2. The V gene end was trimmed by 10 bases and the J gene end by 0 bases; junction bases not matched to a gene: 10. The V gene's germline CDR1 is SGHNT and CDR2 YYREEE (reference sequence). This CDR3 has 15 residues. This CDR3 is CAGSRGGSSTDTQYF. The CDR3 nucleotides are TGTGCCGGATCTCGGGGGGGTTCTAGCACAGATACGCAGTATTTT.

The chain couples TRBV2 to TRBJ1-4; perhaps TRBD1 as D (5 bases). Germline CDR1 SNHLY, CDR2 FYNNEI. The CDR3 length is 13 residues. V was pared by 6 bases and J by 7 bases, with 12 bases between. The CDR3 loop reads CASRGGLSEKLFF. The CDR3 DNA sequence: TGTGCCAGCAGGGGGGGTTTAAGTGAAAAACTGTTTTTT.

The chain is built from TRBV29-1 and TRBJ1-1; D is possibly TRBD1 (5 bases). The germline V gene encodes CDR1 SQVTM and CDR2 ANQGSEA. V gave up 3 bases and J gave up 7 bases, with 15 bases separating them. The length of the CDR3 is 13 residues. CDR3 DNA sequence: TGCAGCGTTGAGGGGCAGGGTGGCCTTGAAGCTTTCTTT. This gives the protein CSVEGQGGLEAFF.

The chain employs TRBV2 and TRBJ2-7, with D tentatively TRBD2 (6 bases). V dropped 7 bases and J dropped 5 bases, with 21 bases sitting between them. CDR1 and CDR2 from the germline V gene are SNHLY and FYNNEI. The CDR3 has 15 amino acids. The CDR3 reads CASTSSGLPRDEQYF. For the CDR3, the DNA is TGTGCCAGCACTTCGTCGGGACTTCCCCGGGACGAGCAGTACTTC.